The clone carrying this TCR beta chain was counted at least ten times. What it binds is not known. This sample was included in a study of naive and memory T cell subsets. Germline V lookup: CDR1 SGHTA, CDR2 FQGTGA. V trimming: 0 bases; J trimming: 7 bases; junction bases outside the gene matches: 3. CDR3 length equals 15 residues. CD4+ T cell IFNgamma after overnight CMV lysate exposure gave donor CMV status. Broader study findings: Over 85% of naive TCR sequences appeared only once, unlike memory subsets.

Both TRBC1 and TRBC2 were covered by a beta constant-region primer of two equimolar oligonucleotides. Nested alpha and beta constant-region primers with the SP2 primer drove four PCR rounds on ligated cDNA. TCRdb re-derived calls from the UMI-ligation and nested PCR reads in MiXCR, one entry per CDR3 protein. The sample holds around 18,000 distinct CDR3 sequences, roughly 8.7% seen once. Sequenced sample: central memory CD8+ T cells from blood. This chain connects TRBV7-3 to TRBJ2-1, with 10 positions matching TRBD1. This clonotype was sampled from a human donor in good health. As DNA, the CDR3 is TGTGCCAGCAGCTTAACAGACAGGGGGCTGAATGAGCAGTTCTTC. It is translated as CASSLTDRGLNEQFF.